The 32 T cell receptor beta chains in this list originate from one sample, sequenced in a study of CD8 T cells in ankylosing spondylitis. TCRdb used MiXCR to reprocess the 5' RACE reads, holding one entry per CDR3 protein. The sample shows approximately 35,000 distinct CDR3 sequences, around an eighth of them seen only once. Sequencing was performed on synovial fluid, either unsorted or a sorted T cell fraction (not recorded which). Receptor source: a male donor with ankylosing spondylitis.

This clonotype has just a few counts. This chain uses TRBV20-1 with TRBJ2-1; 8 bases match TRBD1. Trimming cost V 2 bases and J 4 bases; bases outside gene matches: 19. Germline V lookup: CDR1 DFQATT, CDR2 SNEGSKA (reference sequence). This CDR3 comprises 19 residues. The CDR3 coding sequence is TGCAGTGCTAGATTCTACCGGGACAGGACAATTCATTATTACAATGAGCAGTTCTTC. This encodes CSARFYRDRTIHYYNEQFF.

This clonotype was counted a few times. The rearrangement uses TRBV12-3 or TRBV12-4 and TRBJ1-2; D is unclear. The CDR3 is 14 amino acids. With 2 bases removed from V and 2 bases from J, the gap between germline ends came to 9 bases. The CDR3 protein is CASSLQLRNYGYTF. The CDR3 DNA reads TGTGCCAGCAGTTTACAACTGAGAAACTATGGCTACACCTTC.

The V gene is TRBV29-1, the J gene TRBJ2-7; maybe TRBD2 (5 bases). The CDR3 is 13 residues long. Germline V gives CDR1 SQVTM, CDR2 ANQGSEA. The germline V and J ends were trimmed by 4 bases and 3 bases, with 13 bases remaining between them. In DNA, the CDR3 is TGCAGCGTTGGGACTCCTGACATCTACGAGCAGTACTTC. Translation gives CSVGTPDIYEQYF.

The chain couples TRBV7-8 to TRBJ2-3; perhaps TRBD2 as D (5 bases). With 4 bases removed from V and 0 bases from J, the gap between germline ends came to 14 bases. The CDR3 extends over 16 amino acids. Germline assignment: CDR1 SGHVS and CDR2 FQNEAQ. CDR3 DNA sequence: TGTGCCAGCAGCTACCCCCGCGGGTCTAGCACAGATACGCAGTATTTT. Its translation: CASSYPRGSSTDTQYF.

As DNA, the CDR3 is TGTGCCAGCAGCTCCGGGCCCATTCAGTACTTC. This translates into CASSSGPIQYF. The rearrangement uses TRBV11-3 and TRBJ2-4; no definite D call. The CDR3 runs to 11 residues. Trimming shortened V by 4 bases and J by 9 bases, and 7 bases separated the two germline ends. Germline values: CDR1 SGHNT, CDR2 YENEEA. Supplemented by reference TRBV11-3 and TRBJ2-4, the full variable domain reads EAGVVQSPRYKIIEKKQPVAFWCNPISGHNTLYWYLQNLGQGPELLIRYENEEAVDDSQLPKDRFSAERLKGVDSTLKIQPAELGDSAVYLCASSSGPIQYFGAGTRLSVL.

This clonotype has a handful of counts. The J gene is TRBJ2-6, the V gene TRBV28; D unclear. The germline CDR1 and CDR2 sequences are MDHEN and SYDVKM. The V and J ends lost 9 bases and 0 bases respectively, with 6 bases between them. The CDR3 runs to 13 residues. CDR3 nucleotide sequence: TGTGCCAGTACACCCTCTGGGGCCAACGTCCTGACTTTC. It translates to CASTPSGANVLTF. Supplemented by reference TRBV28 and TRBJ2-6, the full variable domain reads DVKVTQSSRYLVKRTGEKVFLECVQDMDHENMFWYRQDPGLGLRLIYFSYDVKMKEKGDIPEGYSVSREKKERFSLILESASTNQTSMYLCASTPSGANVLTFGAGSRLTVL.

This clonotype was seen at least ten times. The V call is TRBV25-1, the J call TRBJ1-2; D unresolved. Trimming cost V 2 bases and J 7 bases, with 8 bases left between them. Per the germline V gene, CDR1 is MGHDK and CDR2 is SYGVNS. The CDR3 extends over 12 amino acids. CDR3 bases: TGTGCCAGCAGTGAAACGGGGTTTGGCTACACCTTC. It specifies CASSETGFGYTF.

In this sample, this clonotype turned up many times. This chain links TRBV7-9 with TRBJ2-1; D is unresolved. The V gene's germline CDR1 is SEHNR and CDR2 FQNEAQ (reference sequence). The V gene lost 4 bases and the J gene lost 3 bases, with 16 bases spanning the gap. The CDR3 totals 16 residues. The CDR3 sequence: CASSSGLVGNYNEQFF. CDR3 in DNA: TGTGCCAGCAGCTCCGGGTTGGTGGGAAACTACAATGAGCAGTTCTTC. The variable domain in full, with the rest retrieved from reference TRBV7-9 and TRBJ2-1, is DTGVSQNPRHKITKRGQNVTFRCDPISEHNRLYWYRQTLGQGPEFLTYFQNEAQLEKSRLLSDRFSAERPKGSFSTLEIQRTEQGDSAMYLCASSSGLVGNYNEQFFGPGTRLTVL.

A few counts support this clonotype. The rearrangement links TRBV4-1 to TRBJ1-6, with D possibly matching TRBD1 (6 bases). V was shortened by 0 bases and J by 0 bases, with 24 bases between the two germline ends. Germline CDR1 and CDR2: MGHRA and YSYEKL. The CDR3 contains 22 residues. The CDR3 sequence is CASSQDRRLQGTMSSYNSPLHF. Here the CDR3 DNA reads TGCGCCAGCAGCCAAGATCGACGTTTGCAGGGGACAATGAGCTCCTATAATTCACCCCTCCACTTT.

Many counts were recorded for this clonotype. The chain has TRBV9 and TRBJ1-2, with D unclear. Deletions cut 4 bases from V and 6 bases from J, with 10 bases between. CDR1 SGDLS and CDR2 YYNGEE come from the germline V gene. The CDR3 consists of 12 residues. The CDR3 protein is CASSPGPDGYTF. In DNA form, the CDR3 reads TGTGCCAGCAGCCCCGGACCCGATGGCTACACCTTC. The full variable domain, its missing parts supplied by reference TRBV9 and TRBJ1-2, is DSGVTQTPKHLITATGQRVTLRCSPRSGDLSVYWYQQSLDQGLQFLIQYYNGEERAKGNILERFSAQQFPDLHSELNLSSLELGDSALYFCASSPGPDGYTFGSGTRLTVV.

The chain has TRBV6-2 or TRBV6-3 and TRBJ1-5; D remains unclear. This CDR3 has 18 amino acids. The germline V and J ends were trimmed by 0 bases and 7 bases, with 22 bases remaining between them. Germline V lookup: CDR1 MNHEY, CDR2 SVGEGT. The CDR3 DNA reads as TGTGCCAGCAGTTACTCGTTGTGGGCACTCTGGCCGGACCAGCCCCAGCATTTT. Its translation is CASSYSLWALWPDQPQHF.

The rearrangement joins TRBV7-9 to TRBJ1-1; no definite D call. This CDR3 contains 14 residues. V was pared by 2 bases and J by 1 base, with 8 bases between. Looked up from germline, CDR1 is SEHNR and CDR2 is FQNEAQ (reference sequence). The CDR3 loop is CASSLCCRNTEAFF. The CDR3 coding sequence is TGTGCCAGCAGCTTATGTTGTAGGAACACTGAAGCTTTCTTT.

This clonotype is medium-sized by share. The junction departs from the called germline gene at one end, perhaps through a read error. V gene TRBV7-7 combines with J gene TRBJ1-3; weak D call: TRBD1 (6 bases). CDR1 and CDR2 from the germline V gene are SSHAT and FNYEAQ (reference sequence). CDR3 size: 16 residues. In nucleotides, the CDR3 is TGTGCTAGCAGCCGACGGACAGCCACCTCTGGAAACACCATATATTTT. Residues: CASSRRTATSGNTIYF. Full variable domain (remainder filled in from reference TRBV7-7 and TRBJ1-3): GAGVSQSPRYKVTKRGQDVTLRCDPISSHATLYWYQQALGQGPEFLTYFNYEAQPDKSGLPSDRFSAERPEGSISTLTIQRTEQRDSAMYRCASSRRTATSGNTIYFGEGSWLTVV.

The chain is built from TRBV20-1 and TRBJ2-5, with D possibly matching TRBD2 (5 bases). Trimming took 6 bases from V and 5 from J, leaving 13 bases between them. The germline gives CDR1 DFQATT, CDR2 SNEGSKA (reference sequence). This CDR3 comprises 12 residues. In DNA, the CDR3 is TGCAGTGCCTCCGGACTGGCCGAGACCCAGTACTTC. Translation gives CSASGLAETQYF.

This clonotype came up a few times. The chain combines TRBV29-1 with TRBJ2-7; D is uncertain. V lost 4 bases to trimming and J lost 6 bases, with 16 bases between them. This CDR3 has 13 residues. The V gene's germline CDR1 is SQVTM and CDR2 ANQGSEA. The CDR3 here is CSVVGPLEVEQYF. The CDR3, as DNA: TGCAGCGTTGTTGGGCCCCTCGAGGTCGAGCAGTACTTC.

This clonotype was seen at least ten times. This sequence joins TRBV20-1 and TRBJ1-2; D perhaps matches TRBD1 (6 bases). The germline V gene has CDR1 DFQATT and CDR2 SNEGSKA (reference sequence). This CDR3 has 14 amino acids. Trimming took off 8 bases at V and 6 bases at J, with 22 bases between the two ends. CDR3 bases: TGCAGTCCTAAGAGGGGGGCGATCTGGGATGGCTACACCTTC. Encoded protein: CSPKRGAIWDGYTF.

This clonotype was seen many times. The rearrangement joins TRBV7-8 to TRBJ1-5; the D gene is possibly TRBD1 (5 bases). The V end lost 1 base, the J end lost 3 bases, and 10 bases lay between the germline ends. This CDR3 comprises 15 residues. The germline V gene encodes CDR1 SGHVS and CDR2 FQNEAQ. The chain's CDR3 is CASSLGAGTNQPQHF. The DNA for the CDR3 is TGTGCCAGCAGCTTAGGGGCAGGGACCAATCAGCCCCAGCATTTT.

The chain uses TRBV6-2 or TRBV6-3 and TRBJ2-7; no firm D call. Trimming removed 2 bases at V and 5 bases at J, with 7 bases between. In germline, CDR1 is MNHEY, CDR2 SVGEGT. This CDR3 spans 12 amino acids. CDR3 amino acids: CASSYPFHEQYF. The CDR3 DNA reads as TGTGCCAGCAGTTACCCCTTTCACGAGCAGTACTTC.

This clonotype was picked up a small number of times. The chain employs TRBV4-2 and TRBJ2-7; 8 bases are a match to TRBD2. Germline V lookup: CDR1 LGHNA, CDR2 YNFKEQ. Trimming at V came to 0 bases and at J to 6 bases, leaving 16 bases not matched to a gene. The CDR3 totals 18 residues. The CDR3 coding sequence is TGTGCCAGCAGCCAAGATCTTATTATCGGAGCGGGAGTGGTCGAGCAGTACTTC. It specifies CASSQDLIIGAGVVEQYF.

V usage is TRBV18 and J usage is TRBJ2-7; 14 bases align to TRBD2. The CDR3 is 17 residues long. The trim removed 5 bases at V and 6 bases at J, leaving 12 bases unmatched. Germline V gene sequence: CDR1 KGHSH, CDR2 LQKENI. CDR3 sequence (DNA): TGTGCCAGCTCATACCCCAAGGGACTAGCGGGAGTTCGCGAGCAGTACTTC. Protein: CASSYPKGLAGVREQYF.

The V and J genes are TRBV4-1 and TRBJ2-2; 9 nucleotides align to TRBD1. The V segment lost 2 bases and the J segment 6 bases; nucleotides outside the gene matches: 4. The CDR3 has 15 residues. The germline gives CDR1 MGHRA, CDR2 YSYEKL. Here the CDR3 DNA reads TGCGCCAGCAGCCAACCGGGACAGGGCCCCGGGGAGCTGTTTTTT. Protein product: CASSQPGQGPGELFF.

This clonotype was recorded a few times. The chain is built from TRBV5-1 and TRBJ2-7, with unresolved D. Germline V lookup: CDR1 SGHRS, CDR2 YFSETQ. The CDR3 spans 15 residues. Trimming removed 4 bases from V and 2 bases from J, with 16 bases in between. The DNA of the CDR3 is TGCGCCAGCAGCCCGAAACCGCGTGGGACCTACGAGCAGTACTTC. Amino acid sequence: CASSPKPRGTYEQYF.

Only a few counts were recorded for this clonotype. The rearrangement links TRBV7-6 to TRBJ1-2; perhaps TRBD1 as D (6 bases). V shed 3 bases and J shed 8 bases, with 16 bases lying between them. CDR3 length equals 14 residues. Germline values: CDR1 SGHVS, CDR2 FNYEAQ. The CDR3 sequence is CASSFGGAGGGYTF. For the CDR3, the DNA is TGTGCCAGCAGCTTTGGGGGGGCCGGCGGGGGCTACACCTTC.

J is TRBJ1-5 and V is TRBV7-9; D gene uncertain. The CDR3 sequence is 13 residues long. From germline, CDR1 is SEHNR and CDR2 FQNEAQ (reference sequence). The germline V and J ends were trimmed by 5 bases and 4 bases, with 9 bases remaining between them. CDR3 region: CASSRSLNQPQHF. In DNA form, the CDR3 reads TGTGCCAGCAGCCGGAGCTTAAATCAGCCCCAGCATTTT.

The V and J genes are TRBV5-1 and TRBJ1-2; D unresolved. Per the germline V gene, CDR1 is SGHRS and CDR2 is YFSETQ. The CDR3 has 13 residues. Trimming cost V 2 bases and J 4 bases, with 9 bases left between them. CDR3 nucleotide sequence: TGCGCCAGCAGCTTCTGGATGTCCTATGGCTACACCTTC. As protein: CASSFWMSYGYTF.

The chain couples TRBV20-1 to TRBJ2-3, with no clear D. Germline V CDR1 and CDR2: DFQATT, SNEGSKA (reference sequence). The length of the CDR3 is 12 residues. V dropped 1 base and J dropped 3 bases, with 5 bases sitting between them. CDR3 coding DNA: TGCAGTGCTAGAGCGGTAACAGATACGCAGTATTTT. This gives the protein CSARAVTDTQYF.

The V and J genes are TRBV7-8 and TRBJ2-7, with D possibly TRBD1 on 6 matching bases. V was trimmed by 2 bases and J by 2 bases, leaving 10 bases between them. Germline V CDR1 and CDR2: SGHVS, FQNEAQ. This CDR3 has 14 amino acids. CDR3 amino acids: CASSLRTVTYEQYF. CDR3 coding DNA: TGTGCCAGCAGCTTAAGGACAGTCACCTACGAGCAGTACTTC.

The sample holds a few counts of this clonotype. Here the CDR3 reads CASSAGTGGLSGELFF. The CDR3 DNA follows: TGTGCCAGCAGTGCCGGGACAGGGGGCTTATCCGGGGAGCTGTTTTTT. This rearrangement joins TRBV6-1 to TRBJ2-2; 12 bases match TRBD1. CDR1 is MNHNS and CDR2 is SASEGT in the germline V gene. There are 16 residues in the CDR3. Trimming took 4 bases from V and 6 from J; bases not matched to a gene: 6.

In its sample, this clonotype was seen a few times. V and J are TRBV20-1 and TRBJ1-2, with D hard to call. The CDR3 is made up of 12 amino acids. Germline CDR1 DFQATT, CDR2 SNEGSKA (reference sequence). V dropped 3 bases and J dropped 8 bases, with 13 bases sitting between them. CDR3 protein: CSASPREMGYTF. CDR3 sequence (DNA): TGCAGTGCTAGCCCGAGGGAGATGGGCTACACCTTC.

This chain links TRBV28 with TRBJ2-5; TRBD1 agrees at 9 bases. V trimming: 2 bases; J trimming: 2 bases; junction bases outside the gene matches: 6. Germline-derived CDR1 and CDR2 are MDHEN and SYDVKM. The CDR3 sequence is 16 residues long. The CDR3 spells CASSLLGQGLQETQYF. The CDR3 nucleotides are TGTGCCAGCAGTTTACTTGGACAGGGGTTACAAGAGACCCAGTACTTC.

There are a few counts of this clonotype. V usage is TRBV4-3 and J usage is TRBJ1-1, with TRBD1 as a possible D gene (6 bases). Germline CDR1 and CDR2: LGHNA and YSLEER. V lost 0 bases and J lost 2, with 13 bases in between. CDR3 size: 16 residues. The CDR3 spells CASSQDPRGINTEAFF. The CDR3 DNA reads TGCGCCAGCAGCCAAGATCCAAGGGGGATAAACACTGAAGCTTTCTTT.

This clonotype was detected ten times or more. This chain connects TRBV6-1 to TRBJ1-4; D is unclear. V dropped 5 bases and J dropped 2 bases, with 12 bases sitting between them. Germline V gives CDR1 MNHNS, CDR2 SASEGT. The CDR3 is made up of 15 amino acids. The CDR3 sequence: CASSPTVPTNEKLFF. CDR3 DNA: TGTGCCAGCAGTCCCACGGTGCCGACTAATGAAAAACTGTTTTTT.